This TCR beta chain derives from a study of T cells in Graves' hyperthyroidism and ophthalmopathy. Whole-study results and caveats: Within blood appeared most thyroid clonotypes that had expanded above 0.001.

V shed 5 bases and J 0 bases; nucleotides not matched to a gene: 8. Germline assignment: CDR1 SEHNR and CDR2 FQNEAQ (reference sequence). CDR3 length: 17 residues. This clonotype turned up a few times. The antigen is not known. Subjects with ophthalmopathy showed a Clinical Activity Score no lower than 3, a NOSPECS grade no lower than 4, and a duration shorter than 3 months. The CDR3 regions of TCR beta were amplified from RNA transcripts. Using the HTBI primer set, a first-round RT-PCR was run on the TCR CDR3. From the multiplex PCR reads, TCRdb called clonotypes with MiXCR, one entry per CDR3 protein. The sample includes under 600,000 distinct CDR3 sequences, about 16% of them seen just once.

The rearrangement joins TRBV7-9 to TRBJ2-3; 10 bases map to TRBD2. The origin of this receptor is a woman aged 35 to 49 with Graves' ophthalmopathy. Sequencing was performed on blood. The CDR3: CASSLGASGGSTDTQYF. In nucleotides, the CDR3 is TGTGCCAGCAGCCTTGGGGCTAGCGGGGGTAGCACAGATACGCAGTATTTT. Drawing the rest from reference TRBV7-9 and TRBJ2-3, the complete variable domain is DTGVSQNPRHKITKRGQNVTFRCDPISEHNRLYWYRQTLGQGPEFLTYFQNEAQLEKSRLLSDRFSAERPKGSFSTLEIQRTEQGDSAMYLCASSLGASGGSTDTQYFGPGTRLTVL.